This T cell receptor (beta chain) was observed in a study of T-cell memory formation after mild COVID-19 (dated by TCRdb to the early 2020s). About the investigation overall: TCR sequence clusters from the two donors were found to be largely donor specific. T-cell clones expanding and contracting after mild COVID-19 in two donors were tracked by longitudinal TCRalpha and TCRbeta repertoire sequencing. Two young, previously healthy adult volunteers, one female and one male, were included in the cohort. The research as a whole found: Balanced CD4/CD8 phenotypes were observed for clones contracting from day 15 to 85, whereas a bias towards CD4+ was observed for a second wave of clones expanding from day 15 to 37. SARS-CoV-2 specificity was not confirmed for the second-wave clones peaking on day 37. Contracting CD4+ clones were found mainly in CM and EM memory subsets, while CD8+ clones were enriched in EMRA. Some responding clones were detected in pre-infection memory, which suggested that pre-existing cross-reactive memory T cells had joined the SARS-CoV-2 response. Only a couple of mild cases were covered by the study, and larger cohorts that include severe cases with pre-infection samples were considered necessary.

PBMCs were isolated by Ficoll-Paque density gradient centrifugation. Details on this clonotype: Its target antigen remains unknown. Base qualities were left out, and no much larger clone turns up one base away.

The junction shows trimming of 2 bases on V and 2 bases on J, and the gene matches do not reach 0 bases of it. The CDR3 holds 14 amino acids from the cysteine to the phenylalanine. The sequence is cut down to CDR3 DNA, 42 bases in frame from base 1. Per the germline V gene, SGHAT is the CDR1 and FQNNGV is the CDR2. Reads for this sample came from an Illumina NovaSeq 6000. TCRalpha and TCRbeta cDNA libraries were built by 5'RACE with constant-segment primers, adding sample barcodes and unique molecular identifiers. RNA was extracted from every sample with Trizol reagent. The libraries were amplified in two PCR steps, and the second step added a second sample barcode and Illumina TruSeq adapters. Sequencing of the libraries was done on an Illumina NovaSeq, producing 2 x 150 bp paired-end reads. The published analysis was carried out like this. Demultiplexing of reads and collapsing into UMI-guided consensus sequences were performed with migec v1.2.7. Using mixcr v2.1.11, UMI consensuses were aligned to TRA and TRB V and J templates and then assembled into clonotypes. Clonotypes were classified as expanded or contracted when called significant by both edgeR and NoisET, with noise models trained on biological replicates. For edgeR calls, the thresholds were a false discovery rate-adjusted p below 0.01 and a log2 fold-change of 1. As an exploratory analysis of dynamics, max-normalized trajectories of the 1000 most abundant clonotypes were examined with PCA combined with hierarchical clustering. Separately sequenced CD4+ and CD8+ repertoires were used to assign the CD4 or CD8 phenotype of responding clones. TCRdb trimmed the raw reads at Q25, called clones with MiXCR and kept productive beta chains. Duplicate CDR3 protein sequences are folded into a single record with the most common DNA and genes. None of the V and J calls come from the authors' own analysis; TCRdb made them. For this sample the table gives 300,000 to 400,000 distinct CDR3 sequences, of which more than 20% were detected only once. Approximately 12% of the sample rests with the top ten.

The chain was built from TRBV11-2 and TRBJ2-7; TRBD2 lines up with 10 middle nucleotides. The material sequenced was PBMCs or a T cell subset sorted from them (not recorded which). The clonotype was recovered from an adult woman who had mild COVID-19 (a few samples of this study predate the infection). The sample titles of this study are shuffled in the database, so cell type and time point are left out; the donor was told from shared clones. This receptor has the CDR3 CASSLLAGAYEQYF. At the DNA level, the sequence is TGTGCCAGCAGCTTACTAGCGGGGGCCTACGAGCAGTACTTC.